These T cell receptor beta chains were read from a single sample in a study of blood T cell repertoires in COVID-19. Generated by immunoSEQ multiplex PCR, the TCRdb table keeps only in-frame clones and is missing some. This table holds around 130,000 clones, 88% found once. Sequencing was carried out using peripheral blood. These receptors all stem from a human donor with COVID-19, enrolled during active disease. The donor label of this sample is uncertain. Both conserved end residues are trimmed from each CDR3. Some rows have no size entry. The others give once, few or many, or a class for an expanded clone.

v_gene	j_gene	abundance	CDR3aa
TRBV25-1	TRBJ1-1	-	ASSEARVNTEAF
TRBV6-5	TRBJ2-7	-	ASSSRTISYEQY
TRBV6-5	TRBJ2-7	-	ASTPTHVSEQY
TRBV11-1	TRBJ2-1	-	ASGGGAYNEQF
TRBV10-1	TRBJ1-1	-	ASSARLNTEAF
TRBV18	TRBJ1-1	-	ASSPTRGNTEAF
TRBV13	TRBJ2-1	few	ASSRVGAISYNEQF
TRBV6-5	TRBJ1-1	-	ASTWEGSDAF
TRBV19	TRBJ2-6	-	ASVQGAGANVLT
TRBV4-1	TRBJ1-5	-	ASSQHQGSGQPQH
TRBV12-3/TRBV12-4	TRBJ1-1	-	ASSFLTGSEAF
TRBV28	TRBJ2-7	-	ASSPGGYYEQY
TRBV7-3	TRBJ1-1	few	ASSLALGGTEAF
TRBV2	TRBJ1-1	-	ASSKTDRGPPEAF
TRBV29-1	TRBJ2-6	-	SVLTGGLGESSGANVLT